This is a list of T cell receptor beta chains from one sample in a study of T cell responses to AZD1222 COVID-19 vaccine. Sequencing used immunoSEQ multiplex PCR; TCRdb keeps in-frame clones, though not all of them. The sample consists of about 160,000 clones, roughly nine tenths of them appearing once. Sequencing used peripheral blood, obtained on day 0 of MenACWY control vaccination. The receptors originated from an adult in good health. The CDR3 runs from the conserved cysteine through the conserved F or W. The D gene is left open where the match is weak. Only some rows state a clone size, as once, few, many or a class for expanded clones.

D gene: -; J gene: TRBJ1-4; clone size: once; V gene: TRBV28; CDR3 DNA: TGTGCCAGCAGTAGGTTGCGGGATGAAAAACTGTTTTTT; CDR3 protein: CASSRLRDEKLFF
D gene: -; J gene: TRBJ2-1; clone size: -; V gene: TRBV7-9; CDR3 DNA: TGTGCCAGCAGCTTAAACGGCAGGGGCTATGAGCAGTTCTTC; CDR3 protein: CASSLNGRGYEQFF
D gene: TRBD2; J gene: TRBJ2-1; clone size: -; V gene: TRBV19; CDR3 DNA: TGTGCCACAGGACTAGCGGGAATCGATGAGCAGTTCTTC; CDR3 protein: CATGLAGIDEQFF
D gene: -; J gene: TRBJ1-1; clone size: -; V gene: TRBV7-2; CDR3 DNA: TGTGCCAGCAGCTTAGGAGTCGGGGAAGCTTTCTTT; CDR3 protein: CASSLGVGEAFF
D gene: -; J gene: TRBJ1-3; clone size: few; V gene: TRBV11-2; CDR3 DNA: TGTGCCAGCAGCTTAGGCGTTTTCTCTGGAAACACCATATATTTT; CDR3 protein: CASSLGVFSGNTIYF
D gene: -; J gene: TRBJ2-2; clone size: -; V gene: TRBV3-1/TRBV3-2; CDR3 DNA: TGTGCCAGCAGCCAAAACTCCAGTTTTGCGAACACCGGGGAGCTGTTTTTT; CDR3 protein: CASSQNSSFANTGELFF
D gene: -; J gene: TRBJ1-2; clone size: -; V gene: TRBV5-6; CDR3 DNA: TGTGCCACCATACGAATTGGAGGGGACAAAGATGGCTACACCTTC; CDR3 protein: CATIRIGGDKDGYTF
D gene: TRBD1; J gene: TRBJ2-7; clone size: -; V gene: TRBV19; CDR3 DNA: TGTGCCAGTAGTACAGGACAGGGTAACGAGCAGTACTTC; CDR3 protein: CASSTGQGNEQYF
D gene: -; J gene: TRBJ1-1; clone size: -; V gene: TRBV2; CDR3 DNA: TGTGCCAGCATCCCCAGGGAAGCTTTCTTT; CDR3 protein: CASIPREAFF
D gene: -; J gene: TRBJ1-2; clone size: few; V gene: TRBV7-9; CDR3 DNA: TGTGCCAGCACCGACAGGACAAGCTATGGCTACACCTTC; CDR3 protein: CASTDRTSYGYTF
D gene: TRBD1; J gene: TRBJ2-7; clone size: -; V gene: TRBV19; CDR3 DNA: TGTGCCAGTAGTAGATCCCGGGACAGGTCCTCACCAAAGGTCTACGAGCAGTACTTC; CDR3 protein: CASSRSRDRSSPKVYEQYF
D gene: TRBD1; J gene: TRBJ1-2; clone size: -; V gene: TRBV5-1; CDR3 DNA: TGCGCCAGCAGCTTGGAGGGGGCGCGAGGCTACACCTTC; CDR3 protein: CASSLEGARGYTF
D gene: TRBD2; J gene: TRBJ2-5; clone size: -; V gene: TRBV2; CDR3 DNA: TGTGCCAGCAGTGAGATAGCGGGAGGCCAAGAGACCCAGTACTTC; CDR3 protein: CASSEIAGGQETQYF
D gene: -; J gene: TRBJ1-4; clone size: -; V gene: TRBV7-9; CDR3 DNA: TGTGCCAGCAGCCTTGGGCTGACGGGTGAAAAACTGTTTTTT; CDR3 protein: CASSLGLTGEKLFF
D gene: -; J gene: TRBJ2-3; clone size: -; V gene: TRBV7-2; CDR3 DNA: TGTGCCAGCAGCTTACCAGGGACAGATACGCAGTATTTT; CDR3 protein: CASSLPGTDTQYF
D gene: -; J gene: TRBJ1-2; clone size: once; V gene: TRBV28; CDR3 DNA: TGTGCCAGCAGCCCGACGGGGAATCCCCCCACCTATGGCTACACCTTC; CDR3 protein: CASSPTGNPPTYGYTF
D gene: -; J gene: TRBJ1-3; clone size: -; V gene: TRBV19; CDR3 DNA: TGTGCCAGTAGTTTCGGACAGGGAAACACCATATATTTT; CDR3 protein: CASSFGQGNTIYF
D gene: TRBD1; J gene: TRBJ1-5; clone size: once; V gene: TRBV7-9; CDR3 DNA: TGTGCCAGCAGCCAGGGGGGGAGTGGGCAGCCCCAGCATTTT; CDR3 protein: CASSQGGSGQPQHF
D gene: TRBD2; J gene: TRBJ2-1; clone size: -; V gene: TRBV7-3; CDR3 DNA: TGTGCCAGCAGCCCCTCGGGACTAGCTTTCAATGAGCAGTTCTTC; CDR3 protein: CASSPSGLAFNEQFF
D gene: -; J gene: TRBJ1-1; clone size: once; V gene: TRBV7-9; CDR3 DNA: TGTGCCAGCTATGGTCTGAACACTGAAGCTTTCTTT; CDR3 protein: CASYGLNTEAFF
D gene: -; J gene: TRBJ1-5; clone size: -; V gene: TRBV4-3; CDR3 DNA: TGCGCCAGCAGCCAAGGACGGCACAATCAGCCCCAGCATTTT; CDR3 protein: CASSQGRHNQPQHF
D gene: -; J gene: TRBJ1-1; clone size: -; V gene: TRBV7-2; CDR3 DNA: TGTGCCAGCAGCTTTTGGGCAGCTTTGAACACTGAAGCTTTCTTT; CDR3 protein: CASSFWAALNTEAFF
D gene: -; J gene: TRBJ1-1; clone size: -; V gene: TRBV11-3; CDR3 DNA: TGTGCCAGCGGTCTTGCGGTGGCCACTGAAGCTTTCTTT; CDR3 protein: CASGLAVATEAFF
D gene: TRBD1; J gene: TRBJ1-1; clone size: few; V gene: TRBV4-1; CDR3 DNA: TGCGCCAGCAGCCAAGAGTGGACAGGGAGCTGGAGTACTGAAGCTTTCTTT; CDR3 protein: CASSQEWTGSWSTEAFF
D gene: -; J gene: TRBJ1-1; clone size: -; V gene: TRBV19; CDR3 DNA: TGTGCCAGCACCCCCGGGCAGGCGAGCACTGAAGCTTTCTTT; CDR3 protein: CASTPGQASTEAFF
D gene: TRBD1; J gene: TRBJ2-3; clone size: -; V gene: TRBV5-1; CDR3 DNA: TGCGCCAGCAGCTACGACAGGGGGAGCACAGATACGCAGTATTTT; CDR3 protein: CASSYDRGSTDTQYF
D gene: -; J gene: TRBJ1-2; clone size: -; V gene: TRBV19; CDR3 DNA: TGTGCCAGTAGGCATGGCGTCTCTGGCTACACCTTC; CDR3 protein: CASRHGVSGYTF
D gene: -; J gene: TRBJ1-1; clone size: -; V gene: TRBV11-3; CDR3 DNA: TGTGCCAGCAGCTTAACCCTTGGGGGAGGGGGCACTGAAGCTTTCTTT; CDR3 protein: CASSLTLGGGGTEAFF
D gene: -; J gene: TRBJ1-5; clone size: -; V gene: TRBV21-1; CDR3 DNA: TGTGCCAGCAGCACGTTTCAGCCCCAGCATTTT; CDR3 protein: CASSTFQPQHF
D gene: TRBD2; J gene: TRBJ2-7; clone size: -; V gene: TRBV6-5; CDR3 DNA: TGTGCCAGCGGCTTAGCGGGATTCACCTACGAGCAGTACTTC; CDR3 protein: CASGLAGFTYEQYF
D gene: -; J gene: TRBJ1-2; clone size: -; V gene: TRBV19; CDR3 DNA: TGTGCCAGTAGTACGGCTTACGGCTATGGCTACACCTTC; CDR3 protein: CASSTAYGYGYTF
D gene: TRBD2; J gene: TRBJ2-5; clone size: -; V gene: TRBV3-1/TRBV3-2; CDR3 DNA: TGTGCCAGCAGCCTTCGACTAGCGGGGGGGGAGACCCAGTACTTC; CDR3 protein: CASSLRLAGGETQYF
D gene: TRBD2; J gene: TRBJ2-1; clone size: -; V gene: TRBV7-3; CDR3 DNA: TGTGCCAGCAGCATAACAGGACTAGCGGGAGGGCCGTCAGACTACAATGAGCAGTTCTTC; CDR3 protein: CASSITGLAGGPSDYNEQFF
D gene: -; J gene: TRBJ2-1; clone size: -; V gene: TRBV24-1; CDR3 DNA: TGTGCCACCAGTCCCCACTCGGGCAGCGCCTACAATGAGCAGTTCTTC; CDR3 protein: CATSPHSGSAYNEQFF
D gene: TRBD1; J gene: TRBJ1-4; clone size: -; V gene: TRBV9; CDR3 DNA: TGTGCCAGCAGCGTTGATCAGGGGGTGGATGAAAAACTGTTTTTT; CDR3 protein: CASSVDQGVDEKLFF
D gene: TRBD1; J gene: TRBJ2-1; clone size: -; V gene: TRBV19; CDR3 DNA: TGTGCCAGTAGTTTCGGGACAGGAACAAGGGAGCAGTTCTTC; CDR3 protein: CASSFGTGTREQFF
D gene: TRBD1; J gene: TRBJ2-7; clone size: -; V gene: TRBV27; CDR3 DNA: TGTGCCAGCAGCCTAGGGGACAGGAGGGTCGAGCAGTACTTC; CDR3 protein: CASSLGDRRVEQYF
D gene: -; J gene: TRBJ2-4; clone size: few; V gene: TRBV4-3; CDR3 DNA: TGCGCCAGCAGCCAAGATATTCAGGTCTCTAATGTAGCCAAAAACATTCAGTACTTC; CDR3 protein: CASSQDIQVSNVAKNIQYF
D gene: TRBD1; J gene: TRBJ1-5; clone size: -; V gene: TRBV7-2; CDR3 DNA: TGTGCCAGCAGCTTAAGGACCGGGACAGGGGGACTTGGCAATCAGCCCCAGCATTTT; CDR3 protein: CASSLRTGTGGLGNQPQHF
D gene: TRBD2; J gene: TRBJ2-2; clone size: -; V gene: TRBV7-8; CDR3 DNA: TGTGCCAGCAGCCGAGCTGTAGCGGGAAGTGACGGGGAGCTGTTTTTT; CDR3 protein: CASSRAVAGSDGELFF
D gene: -; J gene: TRBJ1-3; clone size: few; V gene: TRBV29-1; CDR3 DNA: TGCAGCGTTGAAGATCCGCGAGCGAACTCGGGAAACACCATATATTTT; CDR3 protein: CSVEDPRANSGNTIYF
D gene: -; J gene: TRBJ1-3; clone size: once; V gene: TRBV9; CDR3 DNA: TGTGCCAGCAGTCCTAACAGCGTTTCTGGAAACACCATATATTTT; CDR3 protein: CASSPNSVSGNTIYF
D gene: -; J gene: TRBJ2-1; clone size: -; V gene: TRBV5-6; CDR3 DNA: TGTGCCAGCAGCTTAGGGGGAGCTGAGCAGTTCTTC; CDR3 protein: CASSLGGAEQFF
D gene: -; J gene: TRBJ2-3; clone size: -; V gene: TRBV5-1; CDR3 DNA: TGCGCCAGCAGCGGTTTGGTATCGGATACGCAGTATTTT; CDR3 protein: CASSGLVSDTQYF
D gene: -; J gene: TRBJ1-1; clone size: -; V gene: TRBV7-9; CDR3 DNA: TGTGCCAGCAGGGTGAACACTGAAGCTTTCTTT; CDR3 protein: CASRVNTEAFF
D gene: -; J gene: TRBJ1-5; clone size: -; V gene: TRBV14; CDR3 DNA: TGTGCCAGCAGCCAAGACCTTCGTAGCAATCAGCCCCAGCATTTT; CDR3 protein: CASSQDLRSNQPQHF
D gene: -; J gene: TRBJ1-1; clone size: few; V gene: TRBV19; CDR3 DNA: TGTGCCAGTAGTATTGGGGGGGCTCGTATGGGAACTGAAGCTTTCTTT; CDR3 protein: CASSIGGARMGTEAFF
D gene: TRBD1; J gene: TRBJ1-2; clone size: -; V gene: TRBV7-2; CDR3 DNA: TGTGCCAGCAGCTCATTGGGACAGCACTATGGCTACACCTTC; CDR3 protein: CASSSLGQHYGYTF
D gene: TRBD1; J gene: TRBJ2-7; clone size: -; V gene: TRBV18; CDR3 DNA: TGTGCCAGCTCACCGGAGGGGACAGGGCGCGGCGAGCAGTACTTC; CDR3 protein: CASSPEGTGRGEQYF
D gene: -; J gene: TRBJ1-2; clone size: -; V gene: TRBV7-9; CDR3 DNA: TGTGCCAGCAGCTTCGACAGGATCACCTTC; CDR3 protein: CASSFDRITF
D gene: -; J gene: TRBJ1-1; clone size: -; V gene: TRBV27; CDR3 DNA: TGTGCCAGCAGTTTGAGGGGGGACCGGATGAACACTGAAGCTTTCTTT; CDR3 protein: CASSLRGDRMNTEAFF
D gene: -; J gene: TRBJ2-7; clone size: -; V gene: TRBV4-3; CDR3 DNA: TGCGCCAGCAGCCAAGGTCGGATACCTTCCCAAGGCTCCTACGAGCAGTACTTC; CDR3 protein: CASSQGRIPSQGSYEQYF
D gene: -; J gene: TRBJ1-2; clone size: -; V gene: TRBV4-1; CDR3 DNA: TGCGCCAGCAGCCACTTGGAGGCCAGGGTTGGCTACACCTTC; CDR3 protein: CASSHLEARVGYTF
D gene: -; J gene: TRBJ2-1; clone size: -; V gene: TRBV5-1; CDR3 DNA: TGCGCCAGCTCTGGGGGAGGGGGAGCAAGGAATGAGCAGTTCTTC; CDR3 protein: CASSGGGGARNEQFF
D gene: TRBD1; J gene: TRBJ2-7; clone size: -; V gene: TRBV9; CDR3 DNA: TGTGCCAGCAGCCCAAGGGACAGCTACGAGCAGTACTTC; CDR3 protein: CASSPRDSYEQYF
D gene: TRBD1; J gene: TRBJ1-1; clone size: -; V gene: TRBV7-3; CDR3 DNA: TGTGCCAGCAGCCCGCATGACCTACAGGGGATCGACACTGAAGCTTTCTTT; CDR3 protein: CASSPHDLQGIDTEAFF
D gene: -; J gene: TRBJ1-2; clone size: -; V gene: TRBV28; CDR3 DNA: TGTGCCAGCAGTCACTCGGACAGAAACTATGGCTACACCTTC; CDR3 protein: CASSHSDRNYGYTF
D gene: -; J gene: TRBJ1-4; clone size: -; V gene: TRBV19; CDR3 DNA: TGTGCCAGTAGCTACAGGGAAAGTAATGAAAAACTGTTTTTT; CDR3 protein: CASSYRESNEKLFF
D gene: -; J gene: TRBJ2-1; clone size: -; V gene: TRBV5-1; CDR3 DNA: TGCGCCAGCAGCTTGGTCTTTGACAATGAGCAGTTCTTC; CDR3 protein: CASSLVFDNEQFF
D gene: -; J gene: TRBJ1-5; clone size: -; V gene: TRBV10-3; CDR3 DNA: TGTGCCATCAGTGAGTCTTTCGATCAGCCCCAGCATTTT; CDR3 protein: CAISESFDQPQHF